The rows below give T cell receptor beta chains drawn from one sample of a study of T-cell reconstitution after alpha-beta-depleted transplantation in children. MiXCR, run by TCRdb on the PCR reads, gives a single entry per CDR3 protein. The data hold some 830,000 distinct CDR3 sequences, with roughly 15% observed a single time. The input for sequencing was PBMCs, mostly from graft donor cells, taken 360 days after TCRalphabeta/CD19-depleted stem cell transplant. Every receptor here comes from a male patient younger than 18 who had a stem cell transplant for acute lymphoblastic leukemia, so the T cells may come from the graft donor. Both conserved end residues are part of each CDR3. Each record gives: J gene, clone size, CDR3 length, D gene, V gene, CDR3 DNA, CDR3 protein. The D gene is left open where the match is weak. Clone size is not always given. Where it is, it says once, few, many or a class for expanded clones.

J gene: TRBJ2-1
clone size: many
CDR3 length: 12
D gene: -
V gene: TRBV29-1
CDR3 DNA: TGCAGCGTTCTCGGAGAGCGTCAGGAGCAGTTCTTC
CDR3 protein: CSVLGERQEQFF

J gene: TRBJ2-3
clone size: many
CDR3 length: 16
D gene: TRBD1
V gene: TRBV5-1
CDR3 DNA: TGCGCCAGCAGGATGGACAGGGAGAGGCCCACAGATACGCAGTATTTT
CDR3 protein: CASRMDRERPTDTQYF

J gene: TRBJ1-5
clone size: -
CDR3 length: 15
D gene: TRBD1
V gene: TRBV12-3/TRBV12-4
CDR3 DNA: TGTGCCAGCAGTCGGACAGGGATCGAAAATCAGCCCCAGCATTTT
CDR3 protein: CASSRTGIENQPQHF

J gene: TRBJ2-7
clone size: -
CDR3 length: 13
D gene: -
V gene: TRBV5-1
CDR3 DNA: TGCGCCAGCACGGGACACCCGACCTACGAGCAGTACTTC
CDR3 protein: CASTGHPTYEQYF

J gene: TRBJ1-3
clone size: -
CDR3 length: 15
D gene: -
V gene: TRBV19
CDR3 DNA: TGTGCCAGTAATTCTGACGCCAGCTCTGGAAACACCATATATTTT
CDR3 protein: CASNSDASSGNTIYF

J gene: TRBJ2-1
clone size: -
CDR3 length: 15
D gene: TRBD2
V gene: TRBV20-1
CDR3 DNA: TGCAGTGCTCGGGGGGAGCGGGAGCTCCACAATGAGCAGTTCTTC
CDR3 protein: CSARGERELHNEQFF

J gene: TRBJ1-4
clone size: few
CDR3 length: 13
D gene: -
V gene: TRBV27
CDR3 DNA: TGTGCCAGCAGTTTAAGTACTAATGAAAAACTGTTTTTT
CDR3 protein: CASSLSTNEKLFF

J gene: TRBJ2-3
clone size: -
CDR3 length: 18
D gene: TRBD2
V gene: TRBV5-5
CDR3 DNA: TGTGCCAGCAGCTCATTCACTAGCGGGAGGGCCTCGACAGATACGCAGTATTTT
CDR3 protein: CASSSFTSGRASTDTQYF

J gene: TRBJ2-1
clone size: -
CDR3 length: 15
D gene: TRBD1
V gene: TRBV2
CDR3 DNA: TGTGCCAGCAGTGACCAGGGGGCCTATTACAATGAGCAGTTCTTC
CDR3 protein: CASSDQGAYYNEQFF

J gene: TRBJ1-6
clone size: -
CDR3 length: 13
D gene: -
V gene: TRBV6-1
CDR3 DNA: TGTGCCAGCAGTGACAGCCGGAATTCACCCCTCCACTTT
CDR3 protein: CASSDSRNSPLHF

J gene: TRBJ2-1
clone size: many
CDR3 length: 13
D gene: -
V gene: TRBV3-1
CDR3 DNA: TGTGCCAGCAGCCAAGGGGCCGGCAATGAGCAGTTCTTC
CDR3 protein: CASSQGAGNEQFF

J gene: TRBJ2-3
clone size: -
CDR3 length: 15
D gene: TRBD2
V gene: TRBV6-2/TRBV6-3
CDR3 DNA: TGTGCCAGCAGTAAGTGGGAGACTAGCGCAGATACGCAGTATTTT
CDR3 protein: CASSKWETSADTQYF

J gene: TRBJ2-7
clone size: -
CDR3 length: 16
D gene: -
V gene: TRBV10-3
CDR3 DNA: TGTGCCATCAGTGACCCATTCCGGGGTAGCCCCTACGAGCAGTACTTC
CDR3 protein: CAISDPFRGSPYEQYF

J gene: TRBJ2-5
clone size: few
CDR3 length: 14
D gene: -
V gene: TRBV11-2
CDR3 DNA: TGTGCCAGCAGCCAGACAGGGAGGCCGGAGACCCAGTACTTC
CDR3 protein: CASSQTGRPETQYF

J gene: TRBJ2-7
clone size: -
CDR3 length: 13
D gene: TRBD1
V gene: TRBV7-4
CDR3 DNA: TGTGCCAGCAGCACTAACAGGGGCTACGAGCAGTACTTC
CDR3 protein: CASSTNRGYEQYF

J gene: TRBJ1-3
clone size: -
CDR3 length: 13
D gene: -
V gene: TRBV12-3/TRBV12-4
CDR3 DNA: TGTGCCAGCAGTTTGCGCCAGACAGGCACAGGATATTTT
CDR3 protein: CASSLRQTGTGYF

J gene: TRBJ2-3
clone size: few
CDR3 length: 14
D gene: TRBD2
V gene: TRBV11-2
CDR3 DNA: TGTGCCAGCAGCTTAGTGAACGGGGGGGAACCAAAATACTTT
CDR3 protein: CASSLVNGGEPKYF

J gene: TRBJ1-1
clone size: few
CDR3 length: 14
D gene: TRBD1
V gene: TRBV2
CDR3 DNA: TGTGCCAGCAGTGACCACAGGGGGCTCACTGAAGCTTTCTTT
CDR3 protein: CASSDHRGLTEAFF

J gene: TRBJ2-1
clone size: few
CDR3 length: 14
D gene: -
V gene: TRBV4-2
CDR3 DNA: TGTGCCAGCAGCCAAGCCAGCGGCTCAGGGGAGCAGTTCTTC
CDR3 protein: CASSQASGSGEQFF

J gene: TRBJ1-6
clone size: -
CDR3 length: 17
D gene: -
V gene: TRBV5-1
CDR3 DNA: TGCGCCAGCAGCTTGGGGGGGTCCTCCTTAACGGATTCACCCCTCCACTTT
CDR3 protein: CASSLGGSSLTDSPLHF

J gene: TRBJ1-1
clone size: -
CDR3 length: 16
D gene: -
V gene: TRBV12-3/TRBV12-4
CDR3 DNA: TGTGCCAGCACCTCCACGAATCCAGGGCCGAACACTGAAGCTTTCTTT
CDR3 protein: CASTSTNPGPNTEAFF

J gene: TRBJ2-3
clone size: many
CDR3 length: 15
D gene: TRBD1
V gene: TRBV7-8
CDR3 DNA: TGTGCCAGCAGCGGATACAGGGGGAGCACAGATACGCAGTATTTT
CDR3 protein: CASSGYRGSTDTQYF

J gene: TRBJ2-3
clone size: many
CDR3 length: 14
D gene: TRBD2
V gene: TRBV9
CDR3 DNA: TGTGCCAGCAGCGTAAGACTAGCCACAGATACGCAGTATTTT
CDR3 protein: CASSVRLATDTQYF

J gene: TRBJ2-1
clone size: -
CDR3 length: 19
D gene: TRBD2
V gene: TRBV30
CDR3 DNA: TGTGCCTGGAGGCTTAGTAGGACTAGCGGGACGGGGAGGGTGGATGAGCAGTTCTTC
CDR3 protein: CAWRLSRTSGTGRVDEQFF

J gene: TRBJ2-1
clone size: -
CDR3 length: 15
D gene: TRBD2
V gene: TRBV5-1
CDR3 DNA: TGCGCCAGCAGCCCTGGACTAGCGGGAGATCATGAGCAGTTCTTC
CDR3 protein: CASSPGLAGDHEQFF

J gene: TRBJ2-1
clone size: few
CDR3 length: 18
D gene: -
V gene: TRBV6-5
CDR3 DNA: TGTGCCAGCAGTTACTCGGGTACTCCTCCTCTCGCCTACAATGAGCAGTTCTTC
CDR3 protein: CASSYSGTPPLAYNEQFF

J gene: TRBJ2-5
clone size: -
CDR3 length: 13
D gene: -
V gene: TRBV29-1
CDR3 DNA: TGCAGCGTTGAACGAGCGACCGTAGAGACCCAGTACTTC
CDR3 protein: CSVERATVETQYF

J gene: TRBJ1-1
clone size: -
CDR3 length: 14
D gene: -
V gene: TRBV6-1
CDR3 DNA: TGTGCCAGCAGTCCAAATCCCTCTCACACTGAAGCTTTCTTT
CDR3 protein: CASSPNPSHTEAFF

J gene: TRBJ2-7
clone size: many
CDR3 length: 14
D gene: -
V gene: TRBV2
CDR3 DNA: TGTGCCAGCAGTGCCGCTAGCTACTCCTACGAGCAGTACTTC
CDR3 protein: CASSAASYSYEQYF

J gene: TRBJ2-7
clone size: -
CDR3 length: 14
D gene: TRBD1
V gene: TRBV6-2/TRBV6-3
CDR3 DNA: TGTGCCAGCAGGGGGGGACAGGGCACCTACGAGCAGTACTTC
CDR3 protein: CASRGGQGTYEQYF

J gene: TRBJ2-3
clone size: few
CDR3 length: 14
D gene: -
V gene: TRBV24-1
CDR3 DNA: TGTGCCACCAGTAGACTATCACTCCAGGATACGCAGTATTTT
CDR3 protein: CATSRLSLQDTQYF

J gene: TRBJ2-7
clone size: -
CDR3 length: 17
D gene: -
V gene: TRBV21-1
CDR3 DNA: TGTGCCAGCAATAGGAAGTCCTTGGGACTAGCGTTCGACGAGCAGTACTTC
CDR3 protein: CASNRKSLGLAFDEQYF

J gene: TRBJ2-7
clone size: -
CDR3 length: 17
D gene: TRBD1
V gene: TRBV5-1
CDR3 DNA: TGCGCCAGCAGCTTGGGGGAGTACAGGGGCCCCTCCTACGAGCAGTACTTC
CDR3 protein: CASSLGEYRGPSYEQYF

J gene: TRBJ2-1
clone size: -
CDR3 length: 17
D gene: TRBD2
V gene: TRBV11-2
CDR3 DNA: TGTGCCAGCAGCTCCAACCCCCATGCCGGACTAGACAATGAGCAGTTCTTC
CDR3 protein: CASSSNPHAGLDNEQFF

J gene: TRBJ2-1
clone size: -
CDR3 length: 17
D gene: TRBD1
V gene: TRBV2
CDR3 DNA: TGTGCCAGCAGCCGAACCGACAGGGGGCGGGGAGGGAATGAGCAGTTCTTC
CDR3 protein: CASSRTDRGRGGNEQFF

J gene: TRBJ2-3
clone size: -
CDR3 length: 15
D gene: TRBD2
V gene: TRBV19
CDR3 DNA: TGTGCCAGTAGTGCACTAGCGGCCCGGGGAGATACGCAGTATTTT
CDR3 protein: CASSALAARGDTQYF

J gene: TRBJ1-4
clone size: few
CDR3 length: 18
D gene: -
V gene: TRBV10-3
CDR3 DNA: TGTGCCATCAGTCCTGAATCCTCCGTTGAGCTGACTAATGAAAAACTGTTTTTT
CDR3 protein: CAISPESSVELTNEKLFF

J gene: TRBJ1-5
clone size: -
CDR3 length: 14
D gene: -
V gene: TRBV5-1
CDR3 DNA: TGCGCCAGCAGCTTGGACCTGGGCGATCTACCCCAGCATTTT
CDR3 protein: CASSLDLGDLPQHF

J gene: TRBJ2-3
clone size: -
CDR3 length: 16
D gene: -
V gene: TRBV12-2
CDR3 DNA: TGTGCAAGTCGCAAACGCGGACTAGCGCCCCCAGATACGCAGTATTTT
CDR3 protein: CASRKRGLAPPDTQYF

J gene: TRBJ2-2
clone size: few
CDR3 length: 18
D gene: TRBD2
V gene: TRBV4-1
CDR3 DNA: TGCGCCAGCAGGTCTCCAGGGACTAGCGGGAGGGTTACCGGGGAGCTGTTTTTT
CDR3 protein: CASRSPGTSGRVTGELFF

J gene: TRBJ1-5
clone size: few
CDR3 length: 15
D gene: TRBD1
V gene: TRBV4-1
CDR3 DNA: TGCGCCAGCAGCCACATAGGACAGGGCGGGGTGCCCCAGCATTTT
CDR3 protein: CASSHIGQGGVPQHF

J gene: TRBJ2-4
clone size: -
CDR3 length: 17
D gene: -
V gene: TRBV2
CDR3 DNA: TGTGCCAGCAGTGCCAGGGTAGCGGTATCAGCCAAAAACATTCAGTACTTC
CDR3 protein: CASSARVAVSAKNIQYF

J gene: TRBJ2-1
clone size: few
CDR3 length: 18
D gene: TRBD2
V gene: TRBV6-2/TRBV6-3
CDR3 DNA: TGTGCCAGCAGATTCGGACTAGCGGGAGCTCGATTTAGCAATGAGCAGTTCTTC
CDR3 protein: CASRFGLAGARFSNEQFF

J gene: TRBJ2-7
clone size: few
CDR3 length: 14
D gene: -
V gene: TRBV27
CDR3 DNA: TGTGCCAGCAGTTTAGGGGTCGGCTCCAACGAGCAGTACTTC
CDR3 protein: CASSLGVGSNEQYF

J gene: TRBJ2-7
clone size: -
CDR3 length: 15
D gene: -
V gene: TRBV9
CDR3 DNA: TGTGCCAGCAGCGTAGAATGGGGCTCTATCTACGAGCAGTACTTC
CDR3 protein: CASSVEWGSIYEQYF